This TCR beta chain is from a study of shared clonotypes between healthy human individuals. Findings of the study overall: Clonotype sharing across several donors was observed for around 5% of naive CD4 clonotypes.

CD45RO-negative, CCR7-selected cells formed the naive CD8 fraction, which excluded terminally differentiated effector memory CD45RA+ cells. As for this clone: What it binds is unknown.

The CDR3 runs to 14 residues. CDR1 is LNHNV and CDR2 is YYDKDF in the germline V gene (reference sequence). V lost 9 bases and J lost 0, with 11 bases in between. Only in-frame clones appear in the TCRdb table, and some are missing; sequencing was by immunoSEQ multiplex PCR. The table lists 1.5 million to 2.5 million clones, over 85% of them singletons, with under 1.5% in the top ten. This chain connects TRBV15 to TRBJ2-2, with D maybe TRBD1 (6 bases). Sequences were obtained from naive CD8+ T cells sorted from blood. The TCR sequence derives from a man between 18 and 29 years old in good health. CDR3 sequence: CATKDRSNTGELFF. The CDR3 nucleotides read TGTGCCACTAAGGACAGATCGAACACCGGGGAGCTGTTTTTT.